A selection of T cell receptor beta chains follows, all from one sample in a study of cytomegalovirus exposure and HLA in healthy donors. Using immunoSEQ multiplex PCR, the repertoire was profiled, and TCRdb retains in-frame clones only, with some absent. The data contain approximately 120,000 clones, under 85% of them seen just once; the ten biggest clones take up around 7.7%. The sequenced sample consisted of PBMCs. The receptors originated from a man in his forties in good health and CMV-seronegative. Each CDR3 is given with its conserved first and last residue. A D gene is named only where the DNA matches it firmly. A row's size may be missing; if present it is once, few, many or a size class.

TRBJ1-1 | 16 | NA | NA | TRBV7-6 | TGTGCCAGCAGCTCGGACCCGGGCCGGGGGAACACTGAAGCTTTCTTT | CASSSDPGRGNTEAFF
TRBJ1-1 | 17 | NA | NA | TRBV27 | TGTGCCAGCAGTTTATCCCCTCCCCAGGGGATGAACACTGAAGCTTTCTTT | CASSLSPPQGMNTEAFF
TRBJ2-7 | 14 | NA | NA | TRBV27 | TGTGCCAGCAGTTCCATCGATAGCTCCTACGAGCAGTACTTC | CASSSIDSSYEQYF
TRBJ1-5 | 12 | once | NA | TRBV6-1 | TGTGCCAGCAGGGGGGCAGGGCAGCCCCAGCATTTT | CASRGAGQPQHF
TRBJ2-7 | 14 | few | NA | TRBV7-2 | TGTGCCAGCAGCTTAATTACGGGACAATACGAGCAGTACTTC | CASSLITGQYEQYF
TRBJ2-7 | 15 | NA | TRBD1 | TRBV6-6 | TGTGCCAGCAGTTTATACAGGGGTAAGACGGACGAGCAGTACTTC | CASSLYRGKTDEQYF
TRBJ1-6 | 16 | NA | TRBD1 | TRBV19 | TGTGCCAGTAGAAGCCTGGGGACAGGTGATAATTCACCCCTCCACTTT | CASRSLGTGDNSPLHF
TRBJ2-3 | 14 | NA | TRBD2 | TRBV27 | TGTGCCAGCAGTTTACGACTAGCGAGAGATACGCAGTATTTT | CASSLRLARDTQYF
TRBJ2-7 | 16 | few | TRBD2 | TRBV7-8 | TGTGCCAGCAGCTTAGGGACTAGCGGGAATTCCTACGAGCAGTACTTC | CASSLGTSGNSYEQYF
TRBJ2-2 | 15 | NA | TRBD2 | TRBV13 | TGTGCCAGCAGCGGTCTAGCGGGGGTCACCGGGGAGCTGTTTTTT | CASSGLAGVTGELFF
TRBJ2-7 | 15 | NA | TRBD1 | TRBV6-6 | TGTGCCAGCAGCCGCCCGGGACAGGGAACCTACGAGCAGTACTTC | CASSRPGQGTYEQYF
TRBJ1-6 | 16 | NA | NA | TRBV7-9 | TGTGCCAGCAGCTCCAGAGGTCCGGATTATAATTCACCCCTCCACTTT | CASSSRGPDYNSPLHF
TRBJ2-2 | 13 | NA | NA | TRBV7-9 | TGTGCCAGCAGCCCACACAGTACCGGGGAGCTGTTTTTT | CASSPHSTGELFF
TRBJ1-4 | 15 | NA | TRBD1 | TRBV2 | TGTGCCAGCAACTGGGGACAGGGGATCGGTGAAAAACTGTTTTTT | CASNWGQGIGEKLFF
TRBJ2-7 | 15 | NA | NA | TRBV6-5 | TGTGCCAGCAGTTACTCGATGGCAGGGCTGGCCGAGCAGTACTTC | CASSYSMAGLAEQYF
TRBJ1-2 | 16 | NA | NA | TRBV4-1 | TGCGCCAGCAGCCAAGGCAGGTCGGGGAGTGACTATGGCTACACCTTC | CASSQGRSGSDYGYTF
TRBJ2-4 | 16 | NA | TRBD2 | TRBV28 | TGTGCCAGCACCCAAAACTCTGGGGGGGTCAAAAACATTCAGTACTTC | CASTQNSGGVKNIQYF
TRBJ1-2 | 13 | NA | NA | TRBV10-3 | TGTGCCATCAGTGGGGGAAAGGGGAATGGCTACACCTTC | CAISGGKGNGYTF
TRBJ1-2 | 15 | NA | NA | TRBV28 | TGTGCCAGCAGTTTCCGTGTGGGGCTCGGGTATGGCTACACCTTC | CASSFRVGLGYGYTF
TRBJ1-6 | 16 | NA | NA | TRBV18 | TGTGCCAGCTCACCAAAGGGGAACGCCTATAATTCACCCCTCCACTTT | CASSPKGNAYNSPLHF
TRBJ1-1 | 16 | few | NA | TRBV5-6 | TGTGCCAGCAGCCATCTTCTCAGGGGCGAGAACACTGAAGCTTTCTTT | CASSHLLRGENTEAFF
TRBJ2-1 | 15 | NA | TRBD1 | TRBV19 | TGTGCCAGTAGAGAAGACAGGGGAACCTACAATGAGCAGTTCTTC | CASREDRGTYNEQFF
TRBJ1-5 | 16 | NA | TRBD1 | TRBV4-3 | TGCGCCAGCAGCCAAGCCCCGGGACAGGGCCGAGGAGCCCAGCATTTT | CASSQAPGQGRGAQHF
TRBJ1-1 | 15 | NA | NA | TRBV6-1 | TGTGCCAGCATCCCGATCGAGACGGGGAACACTGAAGCTTTCTTT | CASIPIETGNTEAFF
TRBJ2-2 | 14 | NA | TRBD1 | TRBV19 | TGTGCCAGTAGGGACAGGGGGCGCACCGGGGAGCTGTTTTTT | CASRDRGRTGELFF
TRBJ1-2 | 13 | few | TRBD1 | TRBV5-6 | TGTGCCAGCAGCGACACAGGGGGCAATGGCTACACCTTC | CASSDTGGNGYTF
TRBJ2-1 | 14 | NA | TRBD1 | TRBV5-4 | TGTGCCAGCAGCTTTACAGGGACAGAGAATGAGCAGTTCTTC | CASSFTGTENEQFF
TRBJ1-1 | 15 | few | NA | TRBV9 | TGTGCCAGCAGCCCTGGGTCCCTCGGGAGCACTGAAGCTTTCTTT | CASSPGSLGSTEAFF
TRBJ2-7 | 14 | NA | NA | TRBV27 | TGTGCCAGCAGTCAGCGGCGAAACTCCTACGAGCAGTACTTC | CASSQRRNSYEQYF
TRBJ2-4 | 13 | few | TRBD1 | TRBV7-2 | TGTGCCAGCAGCTTTGACAGGGACAATATTCAGTACTTC | CASSFDRDNIQYF
TRBJ2-3 | 14 | NA | TRBD2 | TRBV10-3 | TGTGCCATCAACAGCGGGGGGGATGCAGATACGCAGTATTTT | CAINSGGDADTQYF
TRBJ2-5 | 15 | NA | TRBD1 | TRBV15 | TGTGCCACCAGCAGGGTAGGGGGCAACCAAGAGACCCAGTACTTC | CATSRVGGNQETQYF
TRBJ1-2 | 15 | once | TRBD1 | TRBV9 | TGTGCCAGCAGCGTACGGGGACAGGGGGGAGGAGGCTACACCTTC | CASSVRGQGGGGYTF
TRBJ2-1 | 15 | NA | TRBD1 | TRBV11-2 | TGTGCCAGCAGCCTGGACAGGGGCTCCTACAATGAGCAGTTCTTC | CASSLDRGSYNEQFF
TRBJ1-2 | 13 | NA | NA | TRBV7-3 | TGTGCCAGCAGCTTAAACTTGAACTATGGCTACACCTTC | CASSLNLNYGYTF
TRBJ1-2 | 14 | NA | NA | TRBV7-9 | TGTGCCAGCAGCCCTCCGACAGTCCCCTATGGCTACACCTTC | CASSPPTVPYGYTF
TRBJ2-7 | 16 | NA | TRBD1 | TRBV19 | TGTGCCAGTAGTAGGACAGGGGGCACGTGGACCTACGAGCAGTACTTC | CASSRTGGTWTYEQYF
TRBJ1-1 | 14 | NA | TRBD1 | TRBV6-1 | TGTGCCAGCCCACGGGACAGGGCGAACACTGAAGCTTTCTTT | CASPRDRANTEAFF
TRBJ2-7 | 13 | NA | NA | TRBV5-6 | TGTGCCAGCAGCTCGGGGGACAGCTACGAGCAGTACTTC | CASSSGDSYEQYF
TRBJ1-1 | 15 | NA | NA | TRBV11-2 | TGTGCCAGCAGCTTAACCCCCGGGTCGAACACTGAAGCTTTCTTT | CASSLTPGSNTEAFF
TRBJ2-1 | 14 | NA | NA | TRBV15 | TGTGCCACCAACCAGGGAGGCTCCTACAATGAGCAGTTCTTC | CATNQGGSYNEQFF
TRBJ1-1 | 12 | NA | NA | TRBV5-6 | TGTGCCAGCAGCTTGGAGCGTCGCGGAGCTTTCTTT | CASSLERRGAFF